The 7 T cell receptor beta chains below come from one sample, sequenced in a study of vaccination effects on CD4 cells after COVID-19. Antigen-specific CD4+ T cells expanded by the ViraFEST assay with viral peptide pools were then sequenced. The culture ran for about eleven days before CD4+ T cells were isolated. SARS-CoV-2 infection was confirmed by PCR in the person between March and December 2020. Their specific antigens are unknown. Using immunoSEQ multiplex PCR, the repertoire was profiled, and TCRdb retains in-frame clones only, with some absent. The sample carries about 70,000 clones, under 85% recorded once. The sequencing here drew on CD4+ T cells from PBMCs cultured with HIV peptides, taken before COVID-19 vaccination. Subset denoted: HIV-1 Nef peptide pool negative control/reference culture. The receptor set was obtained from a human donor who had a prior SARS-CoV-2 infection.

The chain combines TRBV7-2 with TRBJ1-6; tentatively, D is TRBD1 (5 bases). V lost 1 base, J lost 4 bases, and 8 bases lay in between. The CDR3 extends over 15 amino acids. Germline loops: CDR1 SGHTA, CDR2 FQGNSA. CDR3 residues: CASSLGGAYNSPLHF. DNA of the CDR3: TGTGCCAGCAGCTTAGGCGGGGCTTATAATTCACCCCTCCACTTT.

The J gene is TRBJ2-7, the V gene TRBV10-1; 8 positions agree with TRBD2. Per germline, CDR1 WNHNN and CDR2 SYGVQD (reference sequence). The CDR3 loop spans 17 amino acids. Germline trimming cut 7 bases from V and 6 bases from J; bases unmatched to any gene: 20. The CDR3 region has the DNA TGCGCCAGCAAGTTTAAACGGGGTAGCGGGGCCCCCCGCGAGCAGTACTTC. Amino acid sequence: CASKFKRGSGAPREQYF.

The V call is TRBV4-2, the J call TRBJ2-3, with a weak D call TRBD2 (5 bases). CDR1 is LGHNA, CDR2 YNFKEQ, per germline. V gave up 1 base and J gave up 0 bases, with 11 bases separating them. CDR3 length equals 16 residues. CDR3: CASSQAGLSSTDTQYF. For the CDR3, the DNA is TGTGCCAGCAGCCAAGCCGGACTTTCTAGCACAGATACGCAGTATTTT.

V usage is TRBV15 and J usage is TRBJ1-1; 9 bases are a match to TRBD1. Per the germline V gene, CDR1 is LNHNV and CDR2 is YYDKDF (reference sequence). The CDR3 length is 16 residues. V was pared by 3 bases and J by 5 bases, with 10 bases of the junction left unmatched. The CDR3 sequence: CATSSPAGTGLTEAFF. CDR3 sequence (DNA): TGTGCCACCAGCAGTCCCGCAGGGACAGGGCTTACTGAAGCTTTCTTT.

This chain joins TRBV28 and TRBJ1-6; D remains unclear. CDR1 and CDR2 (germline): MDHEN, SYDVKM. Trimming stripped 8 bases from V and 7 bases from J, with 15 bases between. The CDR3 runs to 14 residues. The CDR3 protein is CASQVFLTNSPLHF. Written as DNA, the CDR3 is TGTGCCAGCCAAGTTTTCCTTACCAATTCACCCCTCCACTTT. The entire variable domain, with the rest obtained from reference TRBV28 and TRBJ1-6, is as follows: DVKVTQSSRYLVKRTGEKVFLECVQDMDHENMFWYRQDPGLGLRLIYFSYDVKMKEKGDIPEGYSVSREKKERFSLILESASTNQTSMYLCASQVFLTNSPLHFGNGTRLTVT.

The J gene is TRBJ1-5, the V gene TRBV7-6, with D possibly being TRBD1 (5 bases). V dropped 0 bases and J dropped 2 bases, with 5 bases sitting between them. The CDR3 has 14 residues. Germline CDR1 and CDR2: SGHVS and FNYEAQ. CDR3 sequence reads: CASSLARGNQPQHF. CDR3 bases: TGTGCCAGCAGCTTAGCCAGGGGCAATCAGCCCCAGCATTTT. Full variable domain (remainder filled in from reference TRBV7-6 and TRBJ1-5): GAGVSQSPRYKVTKRGQDVALRCDPISGHVSLYWYRQALGQGPEFLTYFNYEAQQDKSGLPNDRFSAERPEGSISTLTIQRTEQRDSAMYRCASSLARGNQPQHFGDGTRLSIL.

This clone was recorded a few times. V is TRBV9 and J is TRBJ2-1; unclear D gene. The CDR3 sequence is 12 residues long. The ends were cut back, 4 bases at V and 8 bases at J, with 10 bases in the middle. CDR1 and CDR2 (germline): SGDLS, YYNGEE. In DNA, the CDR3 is TGTGCCAGCAGCCCTCGAGGCTATGAGCAGTTCTTC. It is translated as CASSPRGYEQFF.